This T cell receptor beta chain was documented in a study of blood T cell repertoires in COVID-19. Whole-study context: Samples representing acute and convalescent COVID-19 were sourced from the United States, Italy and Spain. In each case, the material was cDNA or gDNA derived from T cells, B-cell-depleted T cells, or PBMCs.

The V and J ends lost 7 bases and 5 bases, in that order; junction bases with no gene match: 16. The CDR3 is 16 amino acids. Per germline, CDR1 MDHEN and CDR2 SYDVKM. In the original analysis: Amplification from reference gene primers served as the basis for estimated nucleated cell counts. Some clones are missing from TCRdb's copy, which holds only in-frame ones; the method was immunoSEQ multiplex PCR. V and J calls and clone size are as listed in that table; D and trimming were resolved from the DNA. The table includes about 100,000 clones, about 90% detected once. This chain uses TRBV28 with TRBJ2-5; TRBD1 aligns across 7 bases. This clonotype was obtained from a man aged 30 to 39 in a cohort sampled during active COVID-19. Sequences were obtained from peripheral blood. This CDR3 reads CASISTRDSLAETQYF. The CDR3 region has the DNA TGTGCCAGCATCTCGACCCGGGACAGTTTAGCCGAGACCCAGTACTTC.